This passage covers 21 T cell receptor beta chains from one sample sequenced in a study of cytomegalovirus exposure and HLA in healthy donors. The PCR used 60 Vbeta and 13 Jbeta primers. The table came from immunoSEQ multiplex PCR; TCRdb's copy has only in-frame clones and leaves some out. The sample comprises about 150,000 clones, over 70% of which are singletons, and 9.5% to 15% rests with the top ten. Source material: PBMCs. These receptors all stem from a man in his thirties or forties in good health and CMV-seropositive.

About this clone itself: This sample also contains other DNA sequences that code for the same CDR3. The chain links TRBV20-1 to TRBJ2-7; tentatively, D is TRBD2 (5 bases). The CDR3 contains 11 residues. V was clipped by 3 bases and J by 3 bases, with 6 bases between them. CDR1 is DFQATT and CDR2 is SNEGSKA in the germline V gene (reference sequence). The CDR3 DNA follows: TGCAGTGCTAGCCGGGACTACGAGCAGTACTTC. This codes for CSASRDYEQYF.

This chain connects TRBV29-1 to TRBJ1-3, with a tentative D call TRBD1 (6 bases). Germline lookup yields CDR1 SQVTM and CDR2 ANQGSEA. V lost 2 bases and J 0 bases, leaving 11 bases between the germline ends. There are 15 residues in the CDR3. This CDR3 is CSVELGAPSGNTIYF. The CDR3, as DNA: TGCAGCGTTGAACTGGGGGCACCCTCTGGAAACACCATATATTTT. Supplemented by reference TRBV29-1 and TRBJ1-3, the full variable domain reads SAVISQKPSRDICQRGTSLTIQCQVDSQVTMMFWYRQQPGQSLTLIATANQGSEATYESGFVIDKFPISRPNLTFSTLTVSNMSPEDSSIYLCSVELGAPSGNTIYFGEGSWLTVV.

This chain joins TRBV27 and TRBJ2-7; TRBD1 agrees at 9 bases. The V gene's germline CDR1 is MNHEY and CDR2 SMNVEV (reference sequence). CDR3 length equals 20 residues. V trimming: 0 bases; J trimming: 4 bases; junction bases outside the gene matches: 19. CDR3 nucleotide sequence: TGTGCCAGCAGTTTATCTCCCCTGAGAAACCGGGACAGGGTGGTATACGAGCAGTACTTC. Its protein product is CASSLSPLRNRDRVVYEQYF.

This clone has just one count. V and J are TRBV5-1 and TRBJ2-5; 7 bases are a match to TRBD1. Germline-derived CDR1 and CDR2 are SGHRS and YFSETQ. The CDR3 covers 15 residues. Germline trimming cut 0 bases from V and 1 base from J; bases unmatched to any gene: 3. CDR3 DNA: TGCGCCAGCAGCTTGGGCCGGACAGGCCAAGAGACCCAGTACTTC. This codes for CASSLGRTGQETQYF.

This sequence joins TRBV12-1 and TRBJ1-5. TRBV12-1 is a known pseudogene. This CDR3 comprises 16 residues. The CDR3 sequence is CASSRGGAGGNQPQHF. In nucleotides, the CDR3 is TGTGCCAGCAGCAGAGGGGGGGCGGGGGGCAATCAGCCCCAGCATTTT.

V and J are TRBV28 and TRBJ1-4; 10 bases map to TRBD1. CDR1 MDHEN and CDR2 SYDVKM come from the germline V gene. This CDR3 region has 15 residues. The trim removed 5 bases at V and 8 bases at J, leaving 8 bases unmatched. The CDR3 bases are TGTGCCAGCAGTCCGACAGGGGGCAATTGGGAAAAACTGTTTTTT. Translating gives CASSPTGGNWEKLFF.

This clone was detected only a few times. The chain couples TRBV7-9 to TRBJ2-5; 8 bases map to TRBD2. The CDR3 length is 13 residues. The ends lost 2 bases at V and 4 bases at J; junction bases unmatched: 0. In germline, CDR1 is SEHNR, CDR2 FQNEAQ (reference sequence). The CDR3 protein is CASSLLAGETQYF. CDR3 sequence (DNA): TGTGCCAGCAGCTTACTAGCGGGAGAGACCCAGTACTTC.

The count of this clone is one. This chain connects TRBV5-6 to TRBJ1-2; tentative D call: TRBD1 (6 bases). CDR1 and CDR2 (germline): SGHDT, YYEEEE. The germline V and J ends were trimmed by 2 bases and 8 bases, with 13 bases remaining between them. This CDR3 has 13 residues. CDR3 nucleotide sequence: TGTGCCAGCAGCTTTACCGGGACACCCGGCTACACCTTC. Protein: CASSFTGTPGYTF.

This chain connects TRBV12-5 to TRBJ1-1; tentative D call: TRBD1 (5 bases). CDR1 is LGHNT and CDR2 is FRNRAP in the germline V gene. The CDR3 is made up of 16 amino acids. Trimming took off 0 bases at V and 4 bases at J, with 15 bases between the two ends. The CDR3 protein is CASGLVVIRVFTEAFF. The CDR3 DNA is TGTGCTAGTGGTTTGGTAGTTATCAGGGTGTTCACTGAAGCTTTCTTT.

The CDR3 region has the DNA TGTGCCAGCAGTGAAACGGGAGGGGAACAAGAGACCCAGTACTTC. Translated: CASSETGGEQETQYF. The chain combines TRBV2 with TRBJ2-5, with TRBD2 matching over 8 bases. Looked up from germline, CDR1 is SNHLY and CDR2 is FYNNEI. The CDR3 contains 15 residues. The V gene end was trimmed by 2 bases and the J gene end by 2 bases; junction bases not matched to a gene: 4. Full variable domain (remainder filled in from reference TRBV2 and TRBJ2-5): EPEVTQTPSHQVTQMGQEVILRCVPISNHLYFYWYRQILGQKVEFLVSFYNNEISEKSEIFDDQFSVERPDGSNFTLKIRSTKLEDSAMYFCASSETGGEQETQYFGPGTRLLVL.

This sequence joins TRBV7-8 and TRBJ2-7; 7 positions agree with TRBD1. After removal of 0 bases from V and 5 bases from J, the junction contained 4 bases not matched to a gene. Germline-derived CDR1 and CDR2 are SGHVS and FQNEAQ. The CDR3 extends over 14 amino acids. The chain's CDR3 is CASSLAHQGDEQYF. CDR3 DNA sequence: TGTGCCAGCAGCTTAGCACATCAGGGGGACGAGCAGTACTTC.

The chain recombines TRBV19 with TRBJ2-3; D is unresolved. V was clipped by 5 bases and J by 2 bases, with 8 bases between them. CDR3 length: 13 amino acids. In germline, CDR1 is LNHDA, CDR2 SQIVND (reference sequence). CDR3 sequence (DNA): TGTGCCAGTAGTCTCCTTCCCACAGATACGCAGTATTTT. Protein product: CASSLLPTDTQYF.

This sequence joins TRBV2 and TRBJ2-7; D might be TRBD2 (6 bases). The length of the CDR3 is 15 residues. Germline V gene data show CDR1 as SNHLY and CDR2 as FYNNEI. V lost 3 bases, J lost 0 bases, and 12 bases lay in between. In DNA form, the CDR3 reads TGTGCCAGCAGTGATTTCGCGGGGAGCTCCTACGAGCAGTACTTC. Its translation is CASSDFAGSSYEQYF.

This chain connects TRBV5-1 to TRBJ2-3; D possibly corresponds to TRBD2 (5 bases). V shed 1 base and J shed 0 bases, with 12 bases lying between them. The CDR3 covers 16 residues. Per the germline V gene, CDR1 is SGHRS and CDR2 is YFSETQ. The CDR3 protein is CASSLMGGPSTDTQYF. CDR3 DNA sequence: TGCGCCAGCAGCTTGATGGGCGGGCCCAGCACAGATACGCAGTATTTT.

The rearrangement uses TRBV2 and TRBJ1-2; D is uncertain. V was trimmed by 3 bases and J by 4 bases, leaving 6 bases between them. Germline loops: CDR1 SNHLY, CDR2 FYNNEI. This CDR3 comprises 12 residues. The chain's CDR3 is CASSDTFYGYTF. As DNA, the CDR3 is TGTGCCAGCAGTGATACTTTCTATGGCTACACCTTC.

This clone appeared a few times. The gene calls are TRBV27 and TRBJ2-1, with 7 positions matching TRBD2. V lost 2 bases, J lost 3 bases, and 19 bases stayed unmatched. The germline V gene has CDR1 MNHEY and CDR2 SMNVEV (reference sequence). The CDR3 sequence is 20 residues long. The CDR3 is CASSLGGRLADNTRYNEQFF. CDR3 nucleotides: TGTGCCAGCAGTTTAGGAGGTCGGCTAGCGGACAACACGCGCTACAATGAGCAGTTCTTC.

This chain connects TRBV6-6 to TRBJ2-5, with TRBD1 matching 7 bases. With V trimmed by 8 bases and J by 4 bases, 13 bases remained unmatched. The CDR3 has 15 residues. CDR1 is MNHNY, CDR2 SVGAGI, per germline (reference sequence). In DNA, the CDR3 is TGTGCCAGCCGAACCGCCGACAGGGTAGGAGAGACCCAGTACTTC. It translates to CASRTADRVGETQYF.

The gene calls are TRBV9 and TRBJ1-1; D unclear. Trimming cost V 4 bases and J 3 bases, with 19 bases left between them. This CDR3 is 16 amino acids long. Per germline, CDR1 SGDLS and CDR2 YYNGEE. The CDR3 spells CASSRIAQVGDTEAFF. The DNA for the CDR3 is TGTGCCAGCAGCAGGATAGCCCAAGTCGGCGACACTGAAGCTTTCTTT.

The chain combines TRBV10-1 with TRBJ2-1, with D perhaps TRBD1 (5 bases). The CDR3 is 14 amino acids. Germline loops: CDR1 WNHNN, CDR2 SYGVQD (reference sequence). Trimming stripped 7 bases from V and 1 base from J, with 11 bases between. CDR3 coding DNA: TGCGCCAGCAATTGTAACAGGTCCTACAATGAGCAGTTCTTC. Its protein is CASNCNRSYNEQFF.

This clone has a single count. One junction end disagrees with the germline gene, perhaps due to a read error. CDR3 coding DNA: TGTGCTAGCAGCTTAACAGACAGATCCTACGAGCAGTACTTC. This codes for CASSLTDRSYEQYF. The chain combines TRBV7-7 with TRBJ2-7; D is perhaps TRBD1 (5 bases). Germline CDR1 and CDR2: SSHAT and FNYEAQ (reference sequence). This CDR3 has 14 residues.

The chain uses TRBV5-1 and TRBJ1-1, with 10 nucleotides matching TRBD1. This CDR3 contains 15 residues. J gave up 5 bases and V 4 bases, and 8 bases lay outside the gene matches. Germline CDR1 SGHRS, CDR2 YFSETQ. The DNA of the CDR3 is TGCGCCAGCAGCGCAGACAGGGGGCAGAGTACTGAAGCTTTCTTT. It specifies CASSADRGQSTEAFF.